This TCR beta chain was captured in a study of regulatory and conventional T cells in RAG deficiency. Sequencing used immunoSEQ multiplex PCR; TCRdb keeps in-frame clones, though not all of them. Of 30,000 to 40,000 clones in the sample, about 70% are singletons; the top ten hold around 3.4%. CDR1 is SGHTS, CDR2 YDEGEE, per germline. V was shortened by 4 bases and J by 6 bases, with 14 bases between the two germline ends. This CDR3 has 13 amino acids. General study results and limits: Shannon entropy was markedly lower and Simpson indices higher in RAG-deficient patients than control T-cell subsets. Patient subsets had shorter CDR3s; Omenn Treg-Tconv overlap exceeded 85%. Omenn syndrome and CID/AS patients had about 110-fold fewer unique Treg TCR beta sequences, versus roughly 9.6-fold elsewhere.

As regards this clone: Its target is unknown.

Blood CD4+ CD25-low CD127-high conventional T cells supplied the genomic DNA template. In addition, the sample was reused for a study of regulatory T cells. Per that study: The primer mix had 52 TRBV and 13 TRBJ primers. Patient repertoires had restricted TRB V-J pairs and skewed V and J usage, most in Tregs.

The specimen sequenced was CD4+ effector T cells sorted from blood. The sequence was obtained from a human donor in good health. The chain employs TRBV5-8 and TRBJ2-7, with D possibly TRBD1 on 6 matching bases. CDR3 loop: CASSPYPGAEQYF. For the CDR3, the DNA is TGTGCCAGCAGCCCTTACCCAGGGGCCGAGCAGTACTTC.